This passage covers 8 T cell receptor beta chains from one sample sequenced in a study of cytomegalovirus exposure and HLA in healthy donors. The PCR ran on 60 Vbeta and 13 Jbeta primers. Clones were sequenced by immunoSEQ multiplex PCR, and TCRdb holds only the in-frame ones, with some missing. The sample includes 150,000 to 200,000 clones, about 80% of them seen just once. Sequenced: PBMCs. Receptor source: a woman aged 25-40 years in good health and CMV-seropositive.

The chain links TRBV5-1 to TRBJ2-1, with 9 bases lining up with TRBD2. The trim removed 2 bases at V and 3 bases at J, leaving 3 bases unmatched. CDR1 is SGHRS and CDR2 is YFSETQ in the germline V gene. This CDR3 spans 15 amino acids. The CDR3 nucleotides read TGCGCCAGCAGCTTATTAGCGGGAGTCTACAATGAGCAGTTCTTC. Translation gives CASSLLAGVYNEQFF.

CDR3 sequence reads: CASSWTFERSYEQYF. CDR3 nucleotide sequence: TGTGCCAGCAGCTGGACATTCGAGAGGTCCTACGAGCAGTACTTC. The chain is built from TRBV6-6 and TRBJ2-7; TRBD1 might be the D (5 bases). The CDR3 sequence is 15 residues long. Deletions cut 6 bases from V and 1 base from J, with 16 bases between. Germline V gene lookup returns CDR1 MNHNY and CDR2 SVGAGI (reference sequence).

About this clone itself: Distinct nucleotide sequences in the sample also encode this CDR3. The V gene is TRBV30, the J gene TRBJ2-1; tentative D call: TRBD2 (6 bases). Germline CDR1 reads GTSNPN; CDR2 reads SVGIG (reference sequence). Trimming shortened V by 5 bases and J by 4 bases, and 36 bases separated the two germline ends. The CDR3 extends over 21 amino acids. CDR3 sequence (DNA): TGTGCCTGGGACCAAACGGATGGAGCATTGTATTTGGGCGGGGAGTACAATGAGCAGTTCTTC. Translation gives CAWDQTDGALYLGGEYNEQFF. The whole variable domain, filled in from reference TRBV30 and TRBJ2-1, reads SQTIHQWPATLVQPVGSPLSLECTVEGTSNPNLYWYRQAAGRGLQLLFYSVGIGQISSEVPQNLSASRPQDRQFILSSKKLLLSDSGFYLCAWDQTDGALYLGGEYNEQFFGPGTRLTVL.

The chain uses TRBV28 and TRBJ2-7, with D possibly being TRBD1 (6 bases). Trimming shortened V by 2 bases and J by 2 bases, and 13 bases separated the two germline ends. This CDR3 has 15 residues. The germline V gene has CDR1 MDHEN and CDR2 SYDVKM. CDR3 sequence reads: CASSLGGGAPYEQYF. The CDR3 coding sequence is TGTGCCAGCAGTTTAGGGGGCGGAGCCCCCTACGAGCAGTACTTC.

The rearrangement joins TRBV15 to TRBJ1-4; the D is unclear. From germline, CDR1 is LNHNV and CDR2 YYDKDF (reference sequence). CDR3 length: 13 amino acids. V shed 0 bases and J shed 7 bases, with 6 bases lying between them. The CDR3 protein is CATSRDRSEKLFF. In nucleotides, the CDR3 is TGTGCCACCAGCAGAGATCGGAGTGAAAAACTGTTTTTT.

The V call is TRBV6-5, the J call TRBJ1-2, with a possible D match to TRBD1 (5 bases). V was pared by 4 bases and J by 6 bases, with 21 bases between. This CDR3 contains 16 residues. In germline, CDR1 is MNHEY, CDR2 SVGAGI. CDR3 residues: CASSSLTGGPRDGYTF. The CDR3 bases are TGTGCCAGCAGTTCCCTCACGGGGGGACCCAGGGATGGCTACACCTTC.

The CDR3 DNA follows: TGTGCCATCAGTGAAGACAGGGAAACCGGGGAGCTGTTTTTT. Translated: CAISEDRETGELFF. The chain combines TRBV10-3 with TRBJ2-2; the match to TRBD1 covers 7 bases. V lost 3 bases to trimming and J lost 5 bases; unmatched junction nucleotides: 3. Germline V gene sequence: CDR1 ENHRY, CDR2 SYGVKD. The CDR3 covers 14 residues.

This clone showed up just a few times. The V and J genes are TRBV6-4 and TRBJ2-3, with 8 bases that match TRBD1. This CDR3 spans 15 amino acids. V gave up 6 bases and J gave up 2 bases; unmatched junction bases: 7. Germline CDR1 is MRHNA and CDR2 is SNTAGT. The CDR3 loop is CASSYGTGATDTQYF. In nucleotides, the CDR3 is TGTGCCAGCAGCTACGGGACAGGCGCCACAGATACGCAGTATTTT.